The present T cell receptor beta chain was sequenced within a study of T-cell reconstitution after alpha-beta-depleted transplantation in children. Germline CDR1 is SGHDT and CDR2 is YYEEEE. This CDR3 has 15 residues. The V end lost 4 bases, the J end lost 5 bases, and 16 bases lay between the germline ends. Preparation of the TCRbeta library involved a method that used unique molecular identifiers. TCRdb itself ran the PCR reads through MiXCR, one entry per CDR3 protein. The table shows about 480,000 distinct CDR3 sequences, with around 12% occurring only once. The chain joins TRBV5-6 to TRBJ2-1; tentative D call: TRBD1 (5 bases). The sample was PBMCs from the stem cell graft donor, taken from the stem cell graft. This TCR was sampled from a human donor who donated a stem cell graft to a child with combined immunodeficiency. CDR3 in amino acids: CASSPLLGRDNEQFF. The CDR3 DNA sequence: TGTGCCAGCAGCCCCCTTTTGGGCAGGGACAATGAGCAGTTCTTC.